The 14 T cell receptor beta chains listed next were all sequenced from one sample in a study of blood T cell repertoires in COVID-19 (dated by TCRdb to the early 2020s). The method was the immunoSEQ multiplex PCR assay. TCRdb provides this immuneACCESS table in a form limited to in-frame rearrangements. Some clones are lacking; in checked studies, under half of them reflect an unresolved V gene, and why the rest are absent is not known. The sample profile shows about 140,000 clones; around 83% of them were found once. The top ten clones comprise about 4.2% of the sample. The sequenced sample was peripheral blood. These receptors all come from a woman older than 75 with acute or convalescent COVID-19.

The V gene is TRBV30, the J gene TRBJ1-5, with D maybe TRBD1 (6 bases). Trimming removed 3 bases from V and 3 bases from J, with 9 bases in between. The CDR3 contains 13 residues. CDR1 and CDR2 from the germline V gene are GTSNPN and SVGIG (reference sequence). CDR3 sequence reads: CAWSRDNNQPQHF. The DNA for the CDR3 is TGTGCCTGGAGCCGGGACAACAATCAGCCCCAGCATTTT.

CDR3 DNA: TGCGCCAGCAGCCAAGATCGTAGCGGGAGTTACAATGAGCAGTTCTTC. Translated, it gives CASSQDRSGSYNEQFF. The V and J genes are TRBV4-1 and TRBJ2-1; 9 bases map to TRBD2. This CDR3 spans 16 amino acids. Germline CDR1 MGHRA, CDR2 YSYEKL. J was trimmed by 4 bases and V by 0 bases; bases with no gene match: 4.

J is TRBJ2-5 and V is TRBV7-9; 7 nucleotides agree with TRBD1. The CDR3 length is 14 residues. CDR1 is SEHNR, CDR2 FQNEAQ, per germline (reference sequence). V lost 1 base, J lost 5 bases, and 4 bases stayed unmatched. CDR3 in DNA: TGTGCCAGCAGCTTAGACAGGGGTGGGGAGACCCAGTACTTC. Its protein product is CASSLDRGGETQYF.

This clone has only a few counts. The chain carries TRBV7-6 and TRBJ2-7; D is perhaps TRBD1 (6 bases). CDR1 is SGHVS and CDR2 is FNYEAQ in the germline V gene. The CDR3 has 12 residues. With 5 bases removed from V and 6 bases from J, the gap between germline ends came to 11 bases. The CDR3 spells CASSTTGLEQYF. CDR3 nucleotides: TGTGCCAGCAGCACGACAGGACTCGAGCAGTACTTC.

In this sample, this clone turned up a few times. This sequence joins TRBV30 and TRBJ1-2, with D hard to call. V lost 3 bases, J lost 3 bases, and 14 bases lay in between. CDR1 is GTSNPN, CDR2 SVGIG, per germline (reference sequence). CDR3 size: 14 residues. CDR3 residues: CAWSRGGRDYGYTF. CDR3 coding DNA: TGTGCCTGGAGCCGGGGAGGGCGAGACTATGGCTACACCTTC.

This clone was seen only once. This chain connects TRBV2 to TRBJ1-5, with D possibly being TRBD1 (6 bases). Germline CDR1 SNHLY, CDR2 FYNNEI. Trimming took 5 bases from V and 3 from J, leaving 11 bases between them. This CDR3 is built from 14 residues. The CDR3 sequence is CASSYTGPNQPQHF. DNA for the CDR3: TGTGCCAGCAGTTATACAGGGCCCAATCAGCCCCAGCATTTT.

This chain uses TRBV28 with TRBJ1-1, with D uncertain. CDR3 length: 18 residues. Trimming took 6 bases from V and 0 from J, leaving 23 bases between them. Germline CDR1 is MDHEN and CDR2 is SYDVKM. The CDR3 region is CASRVSARGWAMNTEAFF. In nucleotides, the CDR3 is TGTGCCAGCAGAGTTTCGGCCCGCGGGTGGGCAATGAACACTGAAGCTTTCTTT.

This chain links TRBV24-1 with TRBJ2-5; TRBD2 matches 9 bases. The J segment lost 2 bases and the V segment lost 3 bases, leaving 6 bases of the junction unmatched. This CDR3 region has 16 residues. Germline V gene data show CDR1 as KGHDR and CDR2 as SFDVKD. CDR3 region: CATSDPREGGQETQYF. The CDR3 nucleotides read TGTGCCACCAGTGATCCGCGGGAGGGTGGGCAAGAGACCCAGTACTTC.

CDR3 nucleotide sequence: TGTGCCAGCAGCCCGAGACTCCACAGGGCGGACGAGCAGTACTTC. This encodes CASSPRLHRADEQYF. The chain combines TRBV28 with TRBJ2-7, with D tentatively TRBD1 (6 bases). This CDR3 region has 15 residues. Between the trimmed V and J ends, which lost 6 bases and 5 bases, there was a span of 20 bases. CDR1 and CDR2 (germline): MDHEN, SYDVKM.

CDR3 region: CASSSPRRRATTTNEKLFF. CDR3 DNA sequence: TGTGCCAGCAGCTCACCCCGGCGGAGGGCTACTACAACTAATGAAAAACTGTTTTTT. The V and J genes are TRBV7-9 and TRBJ1-4; no reliable D call. Germline CDR1 and CDR2: SEHNR and FQNEAQ (reference sequence). The CDR3 is 19 residues long. Deletions cut 4 bases from V and 0 bases from J, with 21 bases between.

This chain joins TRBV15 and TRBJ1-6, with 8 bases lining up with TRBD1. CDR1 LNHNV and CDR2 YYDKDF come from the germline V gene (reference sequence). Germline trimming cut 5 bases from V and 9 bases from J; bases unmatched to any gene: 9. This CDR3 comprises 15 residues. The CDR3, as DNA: TGTGCCACCAGCGTAGACAGGGGCCCAGGTTCACCCCTCCACTTT. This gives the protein CATSVDRGPGSPLHF.

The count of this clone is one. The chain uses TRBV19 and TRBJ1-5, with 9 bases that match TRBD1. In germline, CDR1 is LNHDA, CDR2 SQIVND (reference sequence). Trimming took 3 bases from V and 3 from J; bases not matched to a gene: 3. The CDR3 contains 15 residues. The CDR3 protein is CASSIGDRVNQPQHF. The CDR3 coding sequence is TGTGCCAGTAGTATTGGGGACAGGGTCAATCAGCCCCAGCATTTT.

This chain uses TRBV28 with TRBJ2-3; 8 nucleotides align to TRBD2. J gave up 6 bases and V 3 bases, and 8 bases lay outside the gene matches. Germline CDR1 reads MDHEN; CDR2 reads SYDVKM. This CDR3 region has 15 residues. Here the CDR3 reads CASSFPGRGADTQYF. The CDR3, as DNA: TGTGCCAGCAGTTTTCCTGGGCGGGGGGCGGATACGCAGTATTTT.

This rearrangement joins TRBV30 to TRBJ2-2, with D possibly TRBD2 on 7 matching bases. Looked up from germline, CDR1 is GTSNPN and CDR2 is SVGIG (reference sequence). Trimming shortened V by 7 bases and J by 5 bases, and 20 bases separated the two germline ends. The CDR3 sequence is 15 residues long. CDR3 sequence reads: CALGAGAGETGELFF. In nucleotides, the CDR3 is TGTGCCTTAGGGGCGGGGGCTGGAGAGACCGGGGAGCTGTTTTTT.